This TCR beta chain appears in the sequencing data of a study of shared clonotypes between healthy human individuals (dated by TCRdb to between 2020 and 2021). About the investigation overall: A couple of women and a few men aged 18 to 49 years were included in the cohort. For each donor, three plates each were used for CD4 naive and CD4 memory, two plates were used for CD8 naive, and one plate was used for CD8 memory. To estimate repertoire size and how much clonotype sharing occurs between individuals, the study deeply sequenced the blood TCR repertoires of about five healthy adults. To increase sequencing depth and limit assay-specific biases, different laboratories used diverse techniques to prepare libraries and sequence TCR repertoires. Leukapheresis yielded between about 0.8 and 8.9 billion PBMCs per donor.

Overall study outcomes, separate from this receptor: Sampling was restricted to blood, and TCR repertoires in tissues likely differ from the TCR repertoires found in blood. Because the study included only a small number of donors, the genetic and exposure-history diversity represented was limited. Naive subsets generally had larger estimated clonotype richness than memory subsets did. About 5% of naive CD4, 3% to 4% of naive CD8, roughly 2.4% of memory CD4, and 0.4% of memory CD8 clonotypes were shared across several donors. Compared with non-shared clonotypes, clonotypes shared by all four sorted-subset donors had higher generation probabilities. Based on pairwise subsampling, the degree of clonotype sharing among donors was expected to be affected by sequencing depth. Rarefaction of sorted-subset datasets indicated incomplete sequencing despite the large sequencing depth.

The trim is 2 bases for V and 2 bases for J, with a gap of 9 bases between the germline ends. Including cysteine and phenylalanine, the CDR3 has 14 amino acids. The CDR3 DNA has 42 bases and is translated from base 1. From a lookup of the germline V gene (reference sequence), CDR1 and CDR2 are MNHEY and SMNVEV. A word on this clone: The target of this receptor is not known. Per-nucleotide qualities are absent, and no much larger clonotype sits a single base away.

Using the deep immunoSEQ assay, multiplex PCR amplified TCR CDR3 regions from genomic DNA. Extracted genomic DNA from each cell subset was spread evenly across all wells of several immunoSEQ 96-well plates, with each plate serving as a replicate. For sorted subsets, 200 to 250 ng of genomic DNA, equivalent to 25,000 to 35,000 T cell genomes, went into each replicate PCR. The purified libraries were quantified using a Qubit 3.0 fluorometer, sized with a Bioanalyzer 2100, and then quantified again using the KAPA Library Quantification kit. Every immunoSEQ 96-well plate was sequenced on a dedicated single-read 150-cycle Illumina NextSeq 550 flow cell. The authors' analysis ran thus. Because only junctional sequences without quality scores were contained in the immunoSEQ output, filtering matching that applied to full-length reads could not be performed. To assign V/J genes and CDR3, sequences were annotated against IMGT germline references using PyIR, a Python wrapper for IgBLAST v1.9. Reads were filtered out if the reads had weak V/J assignments (E-value above 1e-6), no CDR3, stop codons, out-of-frame junctions, or ambiguous translated residues. V3J clonotypes were defined as sequences sharing an identical inferred V gene, J gene, and CDR3 amino acid sequence. Percentage overlap between repertoires was computed as shared unique clonotypes divided by the size of the smaller repertoire. Richness of each repertoire was evaluated using RTK rarefaction, the Chao1 estimator, and Recon v2.1 estimates of unobserved clonotypes. For all TCRbeta clonotypes obtained by the gDNA method from a handful of donors, generation probabilities were computed with OLGA. This immuneACCESS table, as held by TCRdb, lists in-frame sequences with V and J called but not all clones. Of the missing ones, under half trace to an unresolved V gene in checked studies; the others have no known cause. V and J calls and clone size are as listed in that table; D and trimming were resolved from the DNA. Recorded for this sample are about 700,000 clones; 92% of them occurred a single time. The ten largest make up about 24% of the sample.

CD8 naive samples consisted of CD45RO-negative cells that were positively selected for CCR7, yielding a CD45RA+CCR7+ population without TemRA cells. Healthy HIV-negative adults with no recently reported acute infections or vaccinations were included as donors. Only Caucasian adults living in Nashville, Tennessee, USA were represented among the donors. Blood was obtained by leukapheresis, after which PBMCs were separated by Ficoll-Histopaque density gradient centrifugation and cryopreserved in liquid nitrogen vapor phase. Purity and quantity of every magnetically sorted T cell population were checked by analytical flow cytometry. Each sorted fraction had its genomic DNA isolated and then quantified by UV absorbance on a Nanodrop 2000c.

The chain couples TRBV27 to TRBJ1-2; confidence is insufficient to name the D gene. The source material was naive CD8+ T cells sorted from blood. What this sample's cell subset or site label stands for: CD45RA+CCR7+. The clonotype originates from a young man in good health. This receptor carries the CDR3 CASSLGVGNYGYTF. Read as DNA, the sequence is TGTGCCAGCAGTTTAGGCGTCGGCAACTATGGCTACACCTTC.